The 8 T cell receptor beta chains listed next were all sequenced from one sample in a study of graft-versus-host responses after intestinal transplantation. The method was immunoSEQ multiplex PCR; TCRdb's version includes in-frame clones alone and lacks a portion of them. Of about 9,200 clones listed, 91% are singletons. Sequenced material: PBMCs, taken roughly 44 days after intestinal transplant. These receptors all stem from a human patient who received an intestinal transplant, so some T cells may come from the graft donor.

V gene TRBV5-6 combines with J gene TRBJ2-7; 7 positions match TRBD1. The CDR3 runs to 15 residues. Germline CDR1 is SGHDT and CDR2 is YYEEEE. V lost 1 base and J lost 5; bases outside the gene matches: 9. CDR3 DNA: TGTGCCAGCAGCTTGTGTTCCGCAGGGGGACACGAGCAGTACTTC. It encodes CASSLCSAGGHEQYF.

This clone was detected only once. This sequence joins TRBV2 and TRBJ2-2; possibly TRBD1 for D (5 bases). The V and J ends lost 8 bases and 9 bases respectively, with 16 bases between them. The CDR3 spans 13 residues. Germline V gives CDR1 SNHLY, CDR2 FYNNEI. Here the CDR3 DNA reads TGTGCCAGCGCTAATCCAGGGTCCCGGGAGCTGTTTTTT. It codes for CASANPGSRELFF.

This chain connects TRBV28 to TRBJ2-7; D call uncertain. The CDR3 length is 12 residues. V lost 7 bases and J 3 bases, leaving 10 bases between the germline ends. In germline, CDR1 is MDHEN, CDR2 SYDVKM. CDR3 bases: TGTGCCAGCATCTCGAACCTCTACGAGCAGTACTTC. Translating it yields CASISNLYEQYF.

The gene calls are TRBV10-3 and TRBJ2-7, with 16 bases matching TRBD2. From germline, CDR1 is ENHRY and CDR2 SYGVKD. V was clipped by 4 bases and J by 3 bases; unmatched bases: 15. The CDR3 runs to 20 residues. CDR3 DNA: TGTGCCATCAGTGGATCGGGACTAGCGGGGGGGACCGACTCAAACTACGAGCAGTACTTC. Its protein is CAISGSGLAGGTDSNYEQYF.

This chain links TRBV29-1 with TRBJ2-4; no firm D call. Germline loops: CDR1 SQVTM, CDR2 ANQGSEA. Trimming took off 4 bases at V and 4 bases at J, with 8 bases between the two ends. This CDR3 spans 12 amino acids. The CDR3 here is CSVVAAKNIQYF. CDR3 nucleotide sequence: TGCAGCGTTGTGGCGGCGAAAAACATTCAGTACTTC.

This clone is a singleton in its sample. The chain couples TRBV4-1 to TRBJ2-7; D gene uncertain. Per germline, CDR1 MGHRA and CDR2 YSYEKL. Trimming took off 1 base at V and 3 bases at J, with 10 bases between the two ends. This CDR3 has 14 residues. CDR3: CASSQGEGYYEQYF. The CDR3 DNA is TGCGCCAGCAGCCAAGGGGAAGGTTACTACGAGCAGTACTTC.

This chain links TRBV7-9 with TRBJ2-3; TRBD2 matches 8 bases. The CDR3 covers 15 residues. Unmatched junction bases numbered 5, after V lost 4 bases and J lost 2 bases. Germline CDR1 SEHNR, CDR2 FQNEAQ (reference sequence). DNA for the CDR3: TGTGCCAGCAGCTCCAGCGGGGGAAACACAGATACGCAGTATTTT. The encoded protein is CASSSSGGNTDTQYF. The whole variable domain, remainder taken from reference TRBV7-9 and TRBJ2-3, is DTGVSQNPRHKITKRGQNVTFRCDPISEHNRLYWYRQTLGQGPEFLTYFQNEAQLEKSRLLSDRFSAERPKGSFSTLEIQRTEQGDSAMYLCASSSSGGNTDTQYFGPGTRLTVL.

V is TRBV27 and J is TRBJ1-2, with unresolved D. The length of the CDR3 is 15 residues. V lost 6 bases to trimming and J lost 4 bases, with 18 bases between them. Germline V gene data show CDR1 as MNHEY and CDR2 as SMNVEV (reference sequence). CDR3: CASSPDANRAYGYTF. DNA for the CDR3: TGTGCCAGCAGCCCGGACGCAAACCGGGCCTATGGCTACACCTTC.